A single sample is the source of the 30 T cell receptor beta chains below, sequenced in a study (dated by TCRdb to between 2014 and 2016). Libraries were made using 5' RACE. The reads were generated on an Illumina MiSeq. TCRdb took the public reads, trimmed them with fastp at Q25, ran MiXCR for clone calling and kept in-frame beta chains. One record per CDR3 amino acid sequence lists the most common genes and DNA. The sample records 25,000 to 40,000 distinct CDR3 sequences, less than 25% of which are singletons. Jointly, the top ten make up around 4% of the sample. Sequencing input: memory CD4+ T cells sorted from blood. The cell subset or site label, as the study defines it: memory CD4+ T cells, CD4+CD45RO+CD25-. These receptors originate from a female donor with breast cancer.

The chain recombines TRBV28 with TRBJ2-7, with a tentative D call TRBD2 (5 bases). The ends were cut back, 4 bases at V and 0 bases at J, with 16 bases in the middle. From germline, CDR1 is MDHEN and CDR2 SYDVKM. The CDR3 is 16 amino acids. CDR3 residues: CASSSGRILPSYEQYF. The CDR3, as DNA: TGTGCCAGCAGTTCGGGGAGAATCCTTCCCTCCTACGAGCAGTACTTC.

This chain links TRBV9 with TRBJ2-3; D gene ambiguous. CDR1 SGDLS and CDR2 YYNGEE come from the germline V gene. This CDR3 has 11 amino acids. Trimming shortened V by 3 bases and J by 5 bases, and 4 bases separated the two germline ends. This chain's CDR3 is CASSDGDTQYF. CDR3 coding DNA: TGTGCCAGCAGCGATGGAGATACGCAGTATTTT.

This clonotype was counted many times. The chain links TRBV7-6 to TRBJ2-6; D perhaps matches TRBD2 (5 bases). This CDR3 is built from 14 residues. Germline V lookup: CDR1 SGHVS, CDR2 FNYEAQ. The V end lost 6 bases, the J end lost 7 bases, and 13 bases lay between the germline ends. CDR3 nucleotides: TGTGCCAGCAGGACCGGAGGAGGAGCCAACGTCCTGACTTTC. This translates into CASRTGGGANVLTF.

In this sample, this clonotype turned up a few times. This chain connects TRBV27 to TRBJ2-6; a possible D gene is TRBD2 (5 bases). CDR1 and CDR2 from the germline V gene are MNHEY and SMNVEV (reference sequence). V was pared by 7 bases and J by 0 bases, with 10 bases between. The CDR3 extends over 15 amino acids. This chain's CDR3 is CASIHRGSGANVLTF. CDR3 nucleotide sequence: TGTGCCAGCATCCATCGGGGCTCTGGGGCCAACGTCCTGACTTTC.

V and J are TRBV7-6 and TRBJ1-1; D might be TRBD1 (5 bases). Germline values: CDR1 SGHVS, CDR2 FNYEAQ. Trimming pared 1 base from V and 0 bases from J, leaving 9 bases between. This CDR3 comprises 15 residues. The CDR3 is CASSLVWGMNTEAFF. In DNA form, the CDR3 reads TGTGCCAGCAGCTTAGTTTGGGGGATGAACACTGAAGCTTTCTTT.

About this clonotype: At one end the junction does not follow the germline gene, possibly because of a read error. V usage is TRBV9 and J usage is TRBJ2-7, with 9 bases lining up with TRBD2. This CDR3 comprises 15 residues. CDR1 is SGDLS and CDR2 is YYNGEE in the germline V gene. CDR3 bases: TGTGCCAGCGGCGTAGCTGGTAGCGGGAGTTACGAGCAGTACTTC. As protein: CASGVAGSGSYEQYF.

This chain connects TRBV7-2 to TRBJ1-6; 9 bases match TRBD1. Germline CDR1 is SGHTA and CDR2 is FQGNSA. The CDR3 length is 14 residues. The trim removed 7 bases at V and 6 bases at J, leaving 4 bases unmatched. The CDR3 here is CTSTRTGANSPLHF. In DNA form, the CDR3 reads TGTACCAGCACCCGGACAGGGGCTAATTCACCCCTCCACTTT.

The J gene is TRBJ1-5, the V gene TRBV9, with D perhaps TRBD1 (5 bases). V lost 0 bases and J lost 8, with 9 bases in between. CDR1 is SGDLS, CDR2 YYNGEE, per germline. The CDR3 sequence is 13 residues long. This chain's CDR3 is CASSVAPGEPQHF. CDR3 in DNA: TGTGCCAGCAGCGTAGCTCCGGGGGAGCCCCAGCATTTT.

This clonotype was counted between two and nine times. CDR3: CASGGGFFEQYF. Written as DNA, the CDR3 is TGTGCCAGCGGGGGAGGGTTTTTCGAGCAGTACTTC. The gene calls are TRBV6-1 and TRBJ2-7; 7 bases align to TRBD2. With V trimmed by 8 bases and J by 6 bases, 7 bases remained unmatched. From germline, CDR1 is MNHNS and CDR2 SASEGT. This CDR3 spans 12 amino acids.

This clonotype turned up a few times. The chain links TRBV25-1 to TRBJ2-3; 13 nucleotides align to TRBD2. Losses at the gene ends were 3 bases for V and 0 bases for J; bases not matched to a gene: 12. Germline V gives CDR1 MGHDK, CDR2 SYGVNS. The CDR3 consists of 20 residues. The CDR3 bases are TGTGCCAGCAGTGATCCTGCCGGGACTAGCGGGATTATGAGCACAGATACGCAGTATTTT. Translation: CASSDPAGTSGIMSTDTQYF.

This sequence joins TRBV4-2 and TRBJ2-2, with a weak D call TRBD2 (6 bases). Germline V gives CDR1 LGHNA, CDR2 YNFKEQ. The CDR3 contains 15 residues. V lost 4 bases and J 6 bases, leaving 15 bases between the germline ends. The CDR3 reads CASSPESASAGELFF. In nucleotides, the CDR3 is TGTGCCAGCAGCCCCGAAAGTGCTAGCGCCGGGGAGCTGTTTTTT.

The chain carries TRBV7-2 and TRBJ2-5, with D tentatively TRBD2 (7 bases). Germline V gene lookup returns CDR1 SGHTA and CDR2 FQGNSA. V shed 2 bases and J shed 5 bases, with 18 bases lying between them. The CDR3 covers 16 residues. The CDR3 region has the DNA TGTGCCAGCAGCTTACAAGGGGGAGGGGCCGGGGAGACCCAGTACTTC. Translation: CASSLQGGGAGETQYF.

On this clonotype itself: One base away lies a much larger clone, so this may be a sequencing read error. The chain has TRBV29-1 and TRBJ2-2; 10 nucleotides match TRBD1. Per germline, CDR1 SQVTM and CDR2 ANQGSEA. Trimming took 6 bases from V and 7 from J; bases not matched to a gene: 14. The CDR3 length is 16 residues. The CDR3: CSVYDRGRLGIGELFF. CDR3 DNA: TGCAGCGTCTACGACAGGGGGCGCTTGGGCATCGGGGAGCTGTTTTTT.

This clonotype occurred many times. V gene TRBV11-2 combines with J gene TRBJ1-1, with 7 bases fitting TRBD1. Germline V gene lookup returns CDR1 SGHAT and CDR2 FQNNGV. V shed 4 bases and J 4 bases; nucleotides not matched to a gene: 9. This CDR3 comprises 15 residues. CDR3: CASSSLRQGVTEAFF. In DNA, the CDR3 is TGTGCCAGCAGCTCCCTCCGACAGGGAGTCACTGAAGCTTTCTTT.

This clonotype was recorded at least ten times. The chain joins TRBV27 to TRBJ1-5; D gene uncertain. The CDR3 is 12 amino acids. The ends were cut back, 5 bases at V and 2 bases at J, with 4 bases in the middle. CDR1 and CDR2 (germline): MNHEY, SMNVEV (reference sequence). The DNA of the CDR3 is TGTGCCAGCAGTCGGGGCAATCAGCCCCAGCATTTT. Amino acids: CASSRGNQPQHF.

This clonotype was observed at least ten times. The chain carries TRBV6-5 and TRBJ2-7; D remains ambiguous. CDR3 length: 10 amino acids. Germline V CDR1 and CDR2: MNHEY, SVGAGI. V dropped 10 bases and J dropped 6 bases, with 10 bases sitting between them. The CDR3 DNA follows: TGTGCCACCCGGAATGGCGAGCAGTACTTC. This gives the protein CATRNGEQYF.

As DNA, the CDR3 is TGTGCCAGCAGTTACCCCCCGTTGGCAGCAAAGAGCAATCAGCCCCAGCATTTT. It encodes CASSYPPLAAKSNQPQHF. J is TRBJ1-5 and V is TRBV6-2 or TRBV6-3; no clear D. CDR3 length: 18 amino acids. Per germline, CDR1 MNHEY and CDR2 SVGEGT. Trimming stripped 2 bases from V and 1 base from J, with 18 bases between.

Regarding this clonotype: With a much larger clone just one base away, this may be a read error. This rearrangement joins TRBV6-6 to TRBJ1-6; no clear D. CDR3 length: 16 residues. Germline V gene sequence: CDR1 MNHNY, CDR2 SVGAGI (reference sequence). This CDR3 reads CASGYLGRRDNSPLHF. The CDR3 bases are TGTGCCAGCGGTTACCTCGGACGGCGAGATAATTCACCCCTCCACTTT.

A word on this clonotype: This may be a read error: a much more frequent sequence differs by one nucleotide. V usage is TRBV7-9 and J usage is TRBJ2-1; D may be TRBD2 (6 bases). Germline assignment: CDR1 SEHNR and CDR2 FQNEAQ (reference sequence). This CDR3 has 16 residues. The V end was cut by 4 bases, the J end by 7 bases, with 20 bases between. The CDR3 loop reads CASSSTILGRGNEQFF. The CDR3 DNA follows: TGTGCCAGCAGCTCCACTATTTTGGGACGGGGGAATGAGCAGTTCTTC.

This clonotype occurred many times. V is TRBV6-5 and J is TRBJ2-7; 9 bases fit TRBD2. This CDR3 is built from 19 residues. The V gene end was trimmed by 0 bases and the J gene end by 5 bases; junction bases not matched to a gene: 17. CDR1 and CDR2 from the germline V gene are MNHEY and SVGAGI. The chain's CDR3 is CASSYSALAGEYPNHEQYF. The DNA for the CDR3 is TGTGCCAGCAGTTACTCGGCTTTAGCGGGAGAATACCCTAACCACGAGCAGTACTTC.

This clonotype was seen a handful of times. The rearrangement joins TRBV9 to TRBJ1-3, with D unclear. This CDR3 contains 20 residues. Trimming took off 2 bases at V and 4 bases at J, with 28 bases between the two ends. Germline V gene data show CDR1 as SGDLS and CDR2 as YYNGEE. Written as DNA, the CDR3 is TGTGCCAGCAGCGTTTACGCCGGGAGCACCTCTAGACCCCTGGGAAACACCATATATTTT. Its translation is CASSVYAGSTSRPLGNTIYF.

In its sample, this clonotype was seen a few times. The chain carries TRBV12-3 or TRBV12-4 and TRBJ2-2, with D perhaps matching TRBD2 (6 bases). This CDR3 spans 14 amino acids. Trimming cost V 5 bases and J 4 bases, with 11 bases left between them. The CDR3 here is CASSTGLFTGELFF. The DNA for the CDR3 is TGTGCCAGCAGTACCGGACTATTCACCGGGGAGCTGTTTTTT.

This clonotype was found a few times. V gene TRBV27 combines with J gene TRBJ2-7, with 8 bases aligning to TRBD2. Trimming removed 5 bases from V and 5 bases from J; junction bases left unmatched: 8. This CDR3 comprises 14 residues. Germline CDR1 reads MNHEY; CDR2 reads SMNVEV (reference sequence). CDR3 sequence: CASSRSGGFDEQYF. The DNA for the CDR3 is TGTGCCAGCAGTCGAAGCGGGGGTTTCGACGAGCAGTACTTC.

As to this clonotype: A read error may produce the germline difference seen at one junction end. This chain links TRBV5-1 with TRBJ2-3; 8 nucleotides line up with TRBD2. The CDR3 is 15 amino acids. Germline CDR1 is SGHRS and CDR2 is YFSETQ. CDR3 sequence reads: CASRLERGRTDTQYF. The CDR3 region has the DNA TGCGCCAGCAGGTTGGAGCGGGGGCGCACAGATACGCAGTATTTT.

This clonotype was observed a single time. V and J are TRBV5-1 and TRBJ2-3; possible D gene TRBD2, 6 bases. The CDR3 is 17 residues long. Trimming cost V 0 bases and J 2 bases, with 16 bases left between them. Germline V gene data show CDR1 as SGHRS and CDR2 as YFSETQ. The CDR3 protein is CASSLALDYLTTDTQYF. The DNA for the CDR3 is TGCGCCAGCAGCTTGGCCCTGGACTACCTCACCACAGATACGCAGTATTTT.

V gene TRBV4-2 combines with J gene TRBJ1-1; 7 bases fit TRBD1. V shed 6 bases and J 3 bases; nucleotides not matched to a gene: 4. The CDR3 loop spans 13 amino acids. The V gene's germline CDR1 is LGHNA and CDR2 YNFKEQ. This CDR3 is CASSSRGHTEAFF. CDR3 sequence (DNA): TGTGCCAGCAGTTCGAGGGGGCACACTGAAGCTTTCTTT.

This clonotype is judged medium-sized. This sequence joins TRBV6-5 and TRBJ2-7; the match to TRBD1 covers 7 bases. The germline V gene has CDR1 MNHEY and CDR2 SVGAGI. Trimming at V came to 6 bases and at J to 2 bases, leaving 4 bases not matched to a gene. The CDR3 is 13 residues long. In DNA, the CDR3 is TGTGCCAGCAGCGACGGGACAGCCTACGAGCAGTACTTC. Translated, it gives CASSDGTAYEQYF.

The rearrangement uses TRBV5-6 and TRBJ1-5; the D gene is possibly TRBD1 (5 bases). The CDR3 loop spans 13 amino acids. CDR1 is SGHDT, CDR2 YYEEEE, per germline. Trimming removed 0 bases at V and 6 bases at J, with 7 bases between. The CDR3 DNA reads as TGTGCCAGCAGCTTGGGGGACGGTCAGCCCCAGCATTTT. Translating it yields CASSLGDGQPQHF.

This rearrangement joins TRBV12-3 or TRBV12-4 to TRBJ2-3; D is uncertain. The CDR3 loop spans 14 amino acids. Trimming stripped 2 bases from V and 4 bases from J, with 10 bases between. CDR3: CASSLLGSSDTQYF. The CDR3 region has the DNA TGTGCCAGCAGTTTATTGGGTTCATCAGATACGCAGTATTTT.

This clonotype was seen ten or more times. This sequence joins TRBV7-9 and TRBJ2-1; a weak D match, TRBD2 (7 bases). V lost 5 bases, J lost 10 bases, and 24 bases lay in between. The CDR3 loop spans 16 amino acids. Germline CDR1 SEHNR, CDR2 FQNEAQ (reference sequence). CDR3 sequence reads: CASSLVLDSGGVEQFF. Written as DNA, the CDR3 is TGTGCCAGCAGCCTAGTACTGGACAGTGGGGGGGTGGAGCAGTTCTTC. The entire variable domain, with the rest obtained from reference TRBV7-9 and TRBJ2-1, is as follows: DTGVSQNPRHKITKRGQNVTFRCDPISEHNRLYWYRQTLGQGPEFLTYFQNEAQLEKSRLLSDRFSAERPKGSFSTLEIQRTEQGDSAMYLCASSLVLDSGGVEQFFGPGTRLTVL.